These T cell receptor beta chains were read from a single sample in a study of blood T cell repertoires in COVID-19. Clones were sequenced by immunoSEQ multiplex PCR, and TCRdb holds only the in-frame ones, with some missing. The sample has 150,000 or so clones, roughly 89% seen once; the top ten hold around 1.4%. Sequenced sample: peripheral blood. The receptors were sampled from a woman between 45 and 65 years old with acute or convalescent COVID-19. Each CDR3 is given with its conserved first and last residue. The order of the fields is J gene, D gene, V gene, CDR3 protein. The D gene is left open where the match is weak.

j_gene: TRBJ2-2; d_gene: NA; v_gene: TRBV5-6; CDR3aa: CASTLRRVTGELFF
j_gene: TRBJ1-1; d_gene: NA; v_gene: TRBV7-9; CDR3aa: CASSLSGNTEAFF
j_gene: TRBJ2-7; d_gene: TRBD1; v_gene: TRBV4-3; CDR3aa: CASSQDPGQGFHYEQYF
j_gene: TRBJ2-2; d_gene: TRBD2; v_gene: TRBV11-2; CDR3aa: CASSFGGGGSGFFTGELFF
j_gene: TRBJ1-2; d_gene: TRBD1; v_gene: TRBV7-9; CDR3aa: CASSPDRAAYGYTF
j_gene: TRBJ1-2; d_gene: NA; v_gene: TRBV5-1; CDR3aa: CASSPREGHGYTF
j_gene: TRBJ2-3; d_gene: NA; v_gene: TRBV7-2; CDR3aa: CASSSGLATDTQYF
j_gene: TRBJ2-1; d_gene: TRBD2; v_gene: TRBV7-2; CDR3aa: CASSLVRTSPNEQFF
j_gene: TRBJ1-1; d_gene: TRBD1; v_gene: TRBV7-9; CDR3aa: CASSSIGQGASSTEAFF
j_gene: TRBJ1-2; d_gene: NA; v_gene: TRBV19; CDR3aa: CASTEDRAANYGYTF
j_gene: TRBJ1-1; d_gene: NA; v_gene: TRBV18; CDR3aa: CASSWGGMNTEAFF
j_gene: TRBJ1-2; d_gene: TRBD1; v_gene: TRBV6-5; CDR3aa: CASSFTGDYGYTF
j_gene: TRBJ1-1; d_gene: NA; v_gene: TRBV18; CDR3aa: CASSPRGATAEAFF
j_gene: TRBJ1-2; d_gene: TRBD1; v_gene: TRBV24-1; CDR3aa: CATSDGTGRSNYGYTF
j_gene: TRBJ1-2; d_gene: NA; v_gene: TRBV7-2; CDR3aa: CASSPSGGHGYTF
j_gene: TRBJ2-7; d_gene: TRBD2; v_gene: TRBV3-1/TRBV3-2; CDR3aa: CASSRLLTSGWDEQYF
j_gene: TRBJ1-2; d_gene: NA; v_gene: TRBV2; CDR3aa: CASNSEPSNYGYTF
j_gene: TRBJ1-6; d_gene: TRBD1; v_gene: TRBV5-1; CDR3aa: CASSPGTGAGSPLHF
j_gene: TRBJ1-3; d_gene: NA; v_gene: TRBV13; CDR3aa: CASSFGGTVRGNTIYF
j_gene: TRBJ2-4; d_gene: TRBD2; v_gene: TRBV29-1; CDR3aa: CSVGGMDIQYF
j_gene: TRBJ1-5; d_gene: NA; v_gene: TRBV4-2; CDR3aa: CASSQDQGDQPQHF
j_gene: TRBJ1-2; d_gene: NA; v_gene: TRBV18; CDR3aa: CASSLQTPKYGYTF
j_gene: TRBJ2-3; d_gene: NA; v_gene: TRBV15; CDR3aa: CATSREAGGLSTDTQYF
j_gene: TRBJ2-3; d_gene: TRBD2; v_gene: TRBV5-8; CDR3aa: CASSEGTSGTFSATDTQYF
j_gene: TRBJ2-1; d_gene: NA; v_gene: TRBV11-2; CDR3aa: CASSLATRLQREQFF
j_gene: TRBJ1-2; d_gene: TRBD1; v_gene: TRBV10-3; CDR3aa: CAINQDRSAHYGYTF
j_gene: TRBJ1-1; d_gene: NA; v_gene: TRBV29-1; CDR3aa: CSGRAGSQNTEAFF